This T cell receptor beta chain was documented in a study of shared clonotypes between healthy human individuals. General study points: Clonotype sharing among donors was expected to depend on sequencing depth. Rarefaction exposed incomplete sorted-subset sequencing despite large depth.

The germline V gene has CDR1 GTSNPN and CDR2 SVGIG (reference sequence). V was clipped by 1 base and J by 2 bases; unmatched bases: 10. The CDR3 contains 17 residues. Memory CD4+ cells were the fraction left after CD45RA+ naive selection. Only in-frame clones appear in the TCRdb table, and some are missing; sequencing was by immunoSEQ multiplex PCR. The data show 2 million to 2.5 million clones, under 97% seen once. Regarding this clone: The antigen is undetermined.

This TCR derives from a man younger than 35 in good health. Sequenced input: naive CD4+ T cells sorted from blood. The subset: CD45RA+ positively selected. The chain employs TRBV30 and TRBJ1-5, with TRBD1 identical over 8 bases. In nucleotides, the CDR3 is TGTGCCTGGAGTGCAGGGGGCACCGGCCCAGGCAATCAGCCCCAGCATTTT. Amino acid sequence: CAWSAGGTGPGNQPQHF.